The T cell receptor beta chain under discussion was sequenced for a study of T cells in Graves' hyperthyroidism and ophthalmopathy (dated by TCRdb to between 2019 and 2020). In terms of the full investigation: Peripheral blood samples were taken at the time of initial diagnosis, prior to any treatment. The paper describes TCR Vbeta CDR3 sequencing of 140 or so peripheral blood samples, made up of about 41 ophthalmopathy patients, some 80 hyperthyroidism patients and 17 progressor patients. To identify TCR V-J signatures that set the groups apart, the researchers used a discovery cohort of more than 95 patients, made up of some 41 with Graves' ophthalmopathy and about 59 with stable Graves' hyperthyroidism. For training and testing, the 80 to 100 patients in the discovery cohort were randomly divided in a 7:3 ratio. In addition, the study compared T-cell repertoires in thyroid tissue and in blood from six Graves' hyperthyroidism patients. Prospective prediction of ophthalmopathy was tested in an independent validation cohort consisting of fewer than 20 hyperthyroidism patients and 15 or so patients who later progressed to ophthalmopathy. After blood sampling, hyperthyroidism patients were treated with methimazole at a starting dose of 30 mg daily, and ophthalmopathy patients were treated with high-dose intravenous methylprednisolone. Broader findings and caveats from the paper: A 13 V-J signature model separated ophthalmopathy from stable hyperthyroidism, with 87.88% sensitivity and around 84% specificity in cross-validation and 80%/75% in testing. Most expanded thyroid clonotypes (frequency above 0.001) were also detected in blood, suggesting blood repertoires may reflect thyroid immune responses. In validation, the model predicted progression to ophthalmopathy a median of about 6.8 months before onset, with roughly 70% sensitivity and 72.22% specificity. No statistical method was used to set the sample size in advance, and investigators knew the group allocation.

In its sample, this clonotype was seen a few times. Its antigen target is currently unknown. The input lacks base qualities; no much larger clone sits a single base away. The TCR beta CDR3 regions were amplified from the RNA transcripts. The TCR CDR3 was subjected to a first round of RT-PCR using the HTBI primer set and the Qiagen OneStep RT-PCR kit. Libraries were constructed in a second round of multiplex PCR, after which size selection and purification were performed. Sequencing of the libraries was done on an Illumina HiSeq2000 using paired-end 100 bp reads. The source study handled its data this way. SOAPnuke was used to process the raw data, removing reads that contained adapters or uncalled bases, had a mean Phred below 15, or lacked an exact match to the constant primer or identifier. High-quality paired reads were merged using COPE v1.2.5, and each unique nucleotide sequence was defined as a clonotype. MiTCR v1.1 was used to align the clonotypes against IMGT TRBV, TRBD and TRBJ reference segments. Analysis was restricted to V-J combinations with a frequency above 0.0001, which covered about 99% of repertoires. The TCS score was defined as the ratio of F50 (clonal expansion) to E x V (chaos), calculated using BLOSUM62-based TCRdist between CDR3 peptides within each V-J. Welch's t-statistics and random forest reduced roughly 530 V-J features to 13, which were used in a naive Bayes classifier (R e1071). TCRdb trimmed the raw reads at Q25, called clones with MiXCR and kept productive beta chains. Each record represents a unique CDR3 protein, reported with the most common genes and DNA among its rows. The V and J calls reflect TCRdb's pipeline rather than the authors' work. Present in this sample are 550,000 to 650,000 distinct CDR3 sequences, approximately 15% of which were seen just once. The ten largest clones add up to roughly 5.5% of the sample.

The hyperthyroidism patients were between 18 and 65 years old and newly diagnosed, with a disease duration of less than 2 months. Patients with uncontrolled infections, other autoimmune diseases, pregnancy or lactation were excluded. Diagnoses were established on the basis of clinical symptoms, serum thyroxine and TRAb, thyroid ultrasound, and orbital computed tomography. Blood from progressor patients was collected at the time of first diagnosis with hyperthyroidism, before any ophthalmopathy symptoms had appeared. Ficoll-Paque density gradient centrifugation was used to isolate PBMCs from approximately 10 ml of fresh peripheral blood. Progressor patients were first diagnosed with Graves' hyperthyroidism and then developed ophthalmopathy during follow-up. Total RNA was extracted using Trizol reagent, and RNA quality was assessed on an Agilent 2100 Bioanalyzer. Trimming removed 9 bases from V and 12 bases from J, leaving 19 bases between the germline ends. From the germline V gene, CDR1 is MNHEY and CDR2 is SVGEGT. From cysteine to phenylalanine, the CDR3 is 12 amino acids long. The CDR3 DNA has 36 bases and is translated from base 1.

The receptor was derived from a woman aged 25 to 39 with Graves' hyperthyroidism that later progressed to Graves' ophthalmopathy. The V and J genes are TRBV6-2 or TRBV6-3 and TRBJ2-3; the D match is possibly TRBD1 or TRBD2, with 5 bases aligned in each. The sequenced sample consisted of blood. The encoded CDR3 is CASTSRGYQQYF. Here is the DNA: TGTGCCAGTACCTCACGGGGCTACCAACAGTATTTT.